This T cell receptor beta chain stems from a study of OX40 agonist ivuxolimab in advanced cancers. V trimming: 8 bases; J trimming: 3 bases; junction bases outside the gene matches: 5. CDR1 and CDR2 (germline): LNHDA, SQIVND (reference sequence). The CDR3 is made up of 13 amino acids. Method: immunoSEQ multiplex PCR; TCRdb's copy keeps in-frame clones and lacks some. The sample lists approximately 70,000 clones, more than 75% occurring once. Sample: CD4+ or CD8+ T cells sorted from blood, taken in a trial of the OX40 agonist ivuxolimab. The sequence was obtained from an adult with an advanced solid tumor such as melanoma, head and neck, liver or kidney cancer. The gene calls are TRBV19 and TRBJ2-3; 7 positions agree with TRBD1. CDR3 sequence reads: CASERQGTDTQYF. The CDR3 DNA reads TGTGCCAGTGAACGACAGGGTACAGATACGCAGTATTTT.